The T cell receptor (beta chain) under discussion was sequenced for a study of Graves' ophthalmopathy and Graves' hyperthyroidism. Study-wide results and caveats: With a specificity of about 73% and a sensitivity of around 70%, the model predicted ophthalmopathy progression.

Diagnostic conclusions were grounded in clinical symptoms, serum thyroxine, TRAb, thyroid ultrasound and orbital computed tomography. The CDR3 length is 11 residues. CDR1 and CDR2 (germline): MDHEN, SYDVKM. Trimming pared 4 bases from V and 4 bases from J, leaving 4 bases between. The authors amplified TCR beta CDR3 regions from RNA transcripts. HTBI-primed first-round RT-PCR preceded second-round multiplex PCR. TCRdb itself ran the multiplex PCR reads through MiXCR, one entry per CDR3 protein. The data contain about 400,000 distinct CDR3 sequences, around 16% of them singletons. This clonotype was detected ten times or more. What it binds is unknown.

The sequencing sample was made of peripheral blood. This TCR derives from a woman under 30 with Graves' ophthalmopathy. The chain combines TRBV28 with TRBJ1-2; D is undetermined. The CDR3 reads CASSSPYGYTF. The CDR3 DNA sequence: TGTGCCAGCAGTTCCCCCTATGGCTACACCTTC.